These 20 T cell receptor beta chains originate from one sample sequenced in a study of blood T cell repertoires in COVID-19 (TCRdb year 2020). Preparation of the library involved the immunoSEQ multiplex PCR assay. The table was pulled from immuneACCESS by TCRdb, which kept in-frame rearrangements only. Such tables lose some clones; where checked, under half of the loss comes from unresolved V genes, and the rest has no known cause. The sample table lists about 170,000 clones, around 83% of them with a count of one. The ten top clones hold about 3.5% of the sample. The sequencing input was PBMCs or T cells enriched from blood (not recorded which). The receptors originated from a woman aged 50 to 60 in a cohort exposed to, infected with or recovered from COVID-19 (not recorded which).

The CDR3 region is CASSLLGQGDSPLHF. The CDR3, as DNA: TGTGCCAGCAGCTTATTAGGACAGGGTGATTCACCCCTCCACTTT. J is TRBJ1-6 and V is TRBV7-3, with TRBD1 matching 8 bases. CDR3 size: 15 residues. Trimming at V came to 2 bases and at J to 8 bases, leaving 5 bases not matched to a gene. From germline, CDR1 is SGHTA and CDR2 FQGTGA.

CDR3 sequence reads: CATSDGRAGVETQYF. In DNA, the CDR3 is TGTGCCACCAGTGATGGCCGGGCGGGAGTAGAGACCCAGTACTTC. V usage is TRBV24-1 and J usage is TRBJ2-5, with 7 nucleotides matching TRBD2. The CDR3 is 15 residues long. Germline trimming cut 3 bases from V and 4 bases from J; bases unmatched to any gene: 7. Germline V lookup: CDR1 KGHDR, CDR2 SFDVKD.

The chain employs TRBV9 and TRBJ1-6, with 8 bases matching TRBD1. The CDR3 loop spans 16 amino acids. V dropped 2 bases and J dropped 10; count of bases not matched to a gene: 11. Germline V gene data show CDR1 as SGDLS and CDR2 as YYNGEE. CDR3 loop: CASSVGGARGLSPLHF. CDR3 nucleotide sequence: TGTGCCAGCAGCGTGGGAGGCGCCAGGGGGCTGTCACCCCTCCACTTT.

The CDR3 DNA is TGTGCCAGCAGAACAGGGGCTGGGGCCAACGTCCTGACTTTC. Translated: CASRTGAGANVLTF. The chain employs TRBV2 and TRBJ2-6; 7 bases fit TRBD1. V lost 6 bases to trimming and J lost 2 bases; unmatched junction nucleotides: 1. Looked up from germline, CDR1 is SNHLY and CDR2 is FYNNEI. This CDR3 comprises 14 residues.

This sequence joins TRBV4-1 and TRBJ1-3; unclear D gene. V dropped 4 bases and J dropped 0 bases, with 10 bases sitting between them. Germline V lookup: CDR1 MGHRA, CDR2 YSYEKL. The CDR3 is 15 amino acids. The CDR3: CASSLVESSGNTIYF. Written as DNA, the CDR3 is TGCGCCAGCAGCCTAGTGGAGAGCTCTGGAAACACCATATATTTT.

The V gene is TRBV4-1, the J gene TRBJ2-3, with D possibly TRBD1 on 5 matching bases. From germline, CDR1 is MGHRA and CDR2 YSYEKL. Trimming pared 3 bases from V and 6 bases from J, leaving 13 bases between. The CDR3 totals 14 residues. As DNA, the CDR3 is TGCGCCAGCAGCCAGGACCGGACACGGGATACGCAGTATTTT. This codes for CASSQDRTRDTQYF.

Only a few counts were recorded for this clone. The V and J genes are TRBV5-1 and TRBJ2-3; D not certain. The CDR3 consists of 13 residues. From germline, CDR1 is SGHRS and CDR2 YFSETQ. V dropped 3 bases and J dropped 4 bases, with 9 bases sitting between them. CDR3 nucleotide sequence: TGCGCCAGCAGCTCAAGCGCCCCAGATACGCAGTATTTT. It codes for CASSSSAPDTQYF.

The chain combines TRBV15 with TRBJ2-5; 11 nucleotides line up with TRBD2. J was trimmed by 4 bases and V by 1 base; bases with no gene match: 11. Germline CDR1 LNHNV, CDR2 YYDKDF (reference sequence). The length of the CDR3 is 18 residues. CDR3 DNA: TGTGCCACCAGCAGAGTTGTTTCTAGCGGGGGGATCTTAGAGACCCAGTACTTC. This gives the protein CATSRVVSSGGILETQYF.

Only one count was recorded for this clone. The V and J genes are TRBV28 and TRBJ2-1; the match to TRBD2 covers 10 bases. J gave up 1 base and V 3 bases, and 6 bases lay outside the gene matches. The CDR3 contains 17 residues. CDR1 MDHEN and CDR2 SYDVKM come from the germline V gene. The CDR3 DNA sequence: TGTGCCAGCAGTTTGCGGAGCGGGAGGGTGTCCTACAATGAGCAGTTCTTC. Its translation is CASSLRSGRVSYNEQFF. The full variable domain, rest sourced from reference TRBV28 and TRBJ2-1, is DVKVTQSSRYLVKRTGEKVFLECVQDMDHENMFWYRQDPGLGLRLIYFSYDVKMKEKGDIPEGYSVSREKKERFSLILESASTNQTSMYLCASSLRSGRVSYNEQFFGPGTRLTVL.

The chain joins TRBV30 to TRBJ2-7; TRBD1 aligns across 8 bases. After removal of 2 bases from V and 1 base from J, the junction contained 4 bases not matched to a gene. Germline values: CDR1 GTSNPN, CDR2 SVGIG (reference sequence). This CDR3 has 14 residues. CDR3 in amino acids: CAWSSGQGSYEQYF. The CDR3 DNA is TGTGCCTGGAGTTCCGGACAGGGTTCCTACGAGCAGTACTTC.

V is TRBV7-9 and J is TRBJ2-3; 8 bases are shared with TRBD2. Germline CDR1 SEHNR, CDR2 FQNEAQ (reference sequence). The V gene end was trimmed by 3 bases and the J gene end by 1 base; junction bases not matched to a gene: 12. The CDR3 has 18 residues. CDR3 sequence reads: CASSFGAGELLGTDTQYF. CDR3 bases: TGTGCCAGCAGCTTTGGAGCGGGAGAGCTCTTAGGCACAGATACGCAGTATTTT. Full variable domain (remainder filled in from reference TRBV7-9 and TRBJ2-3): DTGVSQNPRHKITKRGQNVTFRCDPISEHNRLYWYRQTLGQGPEFLTYFQNEAQLEKSRLLSDRFSAERPKGSFSTLEIQRTEQGDSAMYLCASSFGAGELLGTDTQYFGPGTRLTVL.

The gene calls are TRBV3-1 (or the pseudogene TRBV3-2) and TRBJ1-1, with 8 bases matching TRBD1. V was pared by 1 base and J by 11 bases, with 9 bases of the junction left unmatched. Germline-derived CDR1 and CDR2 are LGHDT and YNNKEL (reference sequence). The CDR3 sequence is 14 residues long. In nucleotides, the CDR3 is TGTGCCAGCAGCCAAGGCCAGGACAGGGTCCCGGCTTTCTTT. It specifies CASSQGQDRVPAFF.

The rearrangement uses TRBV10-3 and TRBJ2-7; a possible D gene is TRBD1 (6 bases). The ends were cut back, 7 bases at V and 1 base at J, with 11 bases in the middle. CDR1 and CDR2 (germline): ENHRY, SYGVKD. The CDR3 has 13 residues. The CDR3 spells CAIKGDKSYEQYF. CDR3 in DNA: TGTGCCATCAAGGGGGACAAATCCTACGAGCAGTACTTC.

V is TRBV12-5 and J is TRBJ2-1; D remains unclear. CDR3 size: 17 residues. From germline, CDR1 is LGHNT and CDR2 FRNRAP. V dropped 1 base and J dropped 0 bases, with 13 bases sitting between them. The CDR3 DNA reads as TGTGCTAGTGGTTTGGGGAGAGATGAGACCTCCTACAATGAGCAGTTCTTC. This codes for CASGLGRDETSYNEQFF.

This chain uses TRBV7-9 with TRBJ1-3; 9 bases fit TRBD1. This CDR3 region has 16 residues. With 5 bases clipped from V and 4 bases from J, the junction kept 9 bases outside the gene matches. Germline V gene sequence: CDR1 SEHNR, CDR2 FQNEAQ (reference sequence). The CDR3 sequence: CASSINLGQGGNTIYF. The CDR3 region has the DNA TGTGCCAGCAGCATAAACCTGGGACAGGGAGGAAACACCATATATTTT.

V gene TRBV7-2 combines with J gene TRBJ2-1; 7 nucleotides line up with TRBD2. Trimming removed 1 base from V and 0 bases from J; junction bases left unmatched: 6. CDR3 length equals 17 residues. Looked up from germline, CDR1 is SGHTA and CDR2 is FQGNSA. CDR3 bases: TGTGCCAGCAGCTTAGGCGGTGCGGGGGTCTCCTACAATGAGCAGTTCTTC. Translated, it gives CASSLGGAGVSYNEQFF.

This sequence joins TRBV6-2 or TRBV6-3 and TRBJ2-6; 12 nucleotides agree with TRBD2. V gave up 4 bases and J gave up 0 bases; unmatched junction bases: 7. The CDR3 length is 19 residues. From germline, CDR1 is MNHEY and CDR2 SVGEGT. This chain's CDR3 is CASSSPPGLAGSGANVLTF. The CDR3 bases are TGTGCCAGCAGTTCCCCGCCGGGACTAGCGGGCTCTGGGGCCAACGTCCTGACTTTC.

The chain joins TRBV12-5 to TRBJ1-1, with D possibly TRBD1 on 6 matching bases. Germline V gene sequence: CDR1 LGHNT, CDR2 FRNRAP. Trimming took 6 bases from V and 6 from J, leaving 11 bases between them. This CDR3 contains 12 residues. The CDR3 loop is CASGFEGAEAFF. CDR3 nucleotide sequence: TGTGCTAGTGGCTTTGAGGGGGCTGAAGCTTTCTTT.

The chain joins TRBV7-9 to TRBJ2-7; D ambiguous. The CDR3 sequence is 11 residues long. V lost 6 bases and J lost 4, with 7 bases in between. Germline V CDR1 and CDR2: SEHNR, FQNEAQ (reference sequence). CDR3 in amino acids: CASSREYEQYF. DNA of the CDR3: TGTGCCAGCAGTCGAGAATACGAGCAGTACTTC.

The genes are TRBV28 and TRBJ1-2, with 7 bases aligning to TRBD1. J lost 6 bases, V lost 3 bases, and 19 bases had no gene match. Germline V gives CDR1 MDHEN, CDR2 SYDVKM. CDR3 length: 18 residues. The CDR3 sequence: CASSFLQGSFLPGDGYTF. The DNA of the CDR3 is TGTGCCAGCAGTTTCCTACAGGGGAGCTTTCTCCCTGGGGATGGCTACACCTTC.